This TCR beta chain originates from a study of blood T cell repertoires in COVID-19. Study summary: Specimens from acute and convalescent COVID-19 originated in the United States, Italy and Spain. Sources were T cells, B-cell-depleted T cells, or PBMCs; the material itself was cDNA or gDNA.

CDR3 length equals 15 residues. The junction had 12 bases not matched to a gene; V was cut back by 5 bases and J by 8 bases. Germline-derived CDR1 and CDR2 are MNHEY and SMNVEV (reference sequence). Per the study methods: How many nucleated cells were present was estimated from reference gene primer amplification. The assay was immunoSEQ multiplex PCR, and TCRdb's table has in-frame clones only and misses some. V and J calls and clone size are those listed in that table; D and trimming were worked out from the DNA. The sample records around 42,000 clones, about 80% being singletons. What was sequenced was peripheral blood. The clonotype comes from a man older than 75 with active or convalescent COVID-19. The chain joins TRBV27 to TRBJ1-2; the match to TRBD1 covers 9 bases. The CDR3 reads CASSITSGTGPGYTF. The CDR3 DNA follows: TGTGCCAGCAGTATTACGTCCGGGACAGGGCCCGGCTACACCTTC.